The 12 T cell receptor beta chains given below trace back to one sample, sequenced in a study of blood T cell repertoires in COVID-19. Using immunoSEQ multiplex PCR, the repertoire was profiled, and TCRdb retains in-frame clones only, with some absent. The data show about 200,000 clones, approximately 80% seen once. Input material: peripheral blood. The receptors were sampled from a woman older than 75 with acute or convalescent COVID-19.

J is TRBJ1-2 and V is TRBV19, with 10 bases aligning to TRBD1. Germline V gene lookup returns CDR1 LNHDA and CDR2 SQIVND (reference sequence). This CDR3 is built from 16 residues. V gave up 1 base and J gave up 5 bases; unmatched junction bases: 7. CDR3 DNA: TGTGCCAGTAGTATAGCGACCGGGACAGGGGCTTATGGCTACACCTTC. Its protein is CASSIATGTGAYGYTF.

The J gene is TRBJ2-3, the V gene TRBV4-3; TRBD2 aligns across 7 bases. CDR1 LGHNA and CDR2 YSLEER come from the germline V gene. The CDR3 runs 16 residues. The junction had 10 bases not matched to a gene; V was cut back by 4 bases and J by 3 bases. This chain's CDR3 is CASSPQGGGGTDTQYF. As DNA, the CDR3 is TGCGCCAGCAGCCCCCAAGGCGGGGGTGGGACAGATACGCAGTATTTT.

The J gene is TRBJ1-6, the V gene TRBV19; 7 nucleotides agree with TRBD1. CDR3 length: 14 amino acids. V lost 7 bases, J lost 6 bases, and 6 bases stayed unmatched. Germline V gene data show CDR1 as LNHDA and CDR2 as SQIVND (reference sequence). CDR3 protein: CASNLGQSNSPLHF. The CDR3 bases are TGTGCCAGTAATCTGGGACAGTCTAATTCACCCCTCCACTTT.

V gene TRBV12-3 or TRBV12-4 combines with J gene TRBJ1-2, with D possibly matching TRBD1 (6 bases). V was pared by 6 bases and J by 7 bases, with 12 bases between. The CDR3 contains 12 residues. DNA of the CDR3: TGTGCCAGCAGCCCAGGGGCGACTGGCTACACCTTC. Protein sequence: CASSPGATGYTF.

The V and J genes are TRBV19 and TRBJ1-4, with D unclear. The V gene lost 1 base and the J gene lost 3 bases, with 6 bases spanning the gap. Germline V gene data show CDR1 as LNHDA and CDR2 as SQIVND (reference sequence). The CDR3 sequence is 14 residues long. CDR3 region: CASSIALSNEKLFF. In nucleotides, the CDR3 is TGTGCCAGTAGTATAGCCCTCTCTAATGAAAAACTGTTTTTT. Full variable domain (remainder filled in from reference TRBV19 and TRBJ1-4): DGGITQSPKYLFRKEGQNVTLSCEQNLNHDAMYWYRQDPGQGLRLIYYSQIVNDFQKGDIAEGYSVSREKKESFPLTVTSAQKNPTAFYLCASSIALSNEKLFFGSGTQLSVL.

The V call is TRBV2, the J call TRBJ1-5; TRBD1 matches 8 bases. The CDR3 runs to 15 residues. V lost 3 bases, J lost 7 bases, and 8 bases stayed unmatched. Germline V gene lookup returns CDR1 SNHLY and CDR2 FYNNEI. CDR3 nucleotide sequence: TGTGCCAGCAGTGACTCTGGACAGGGAGGGCAGCCCCAGCATTTT. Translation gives CASSDSGQGGQPQHF.

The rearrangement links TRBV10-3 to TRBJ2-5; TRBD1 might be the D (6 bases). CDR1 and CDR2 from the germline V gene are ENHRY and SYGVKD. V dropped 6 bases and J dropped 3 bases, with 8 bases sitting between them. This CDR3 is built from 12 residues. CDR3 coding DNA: TGTGCCATCAGCCGGACAGAAGAGACCCAGTACTTC. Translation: CAISRTEETQYF.

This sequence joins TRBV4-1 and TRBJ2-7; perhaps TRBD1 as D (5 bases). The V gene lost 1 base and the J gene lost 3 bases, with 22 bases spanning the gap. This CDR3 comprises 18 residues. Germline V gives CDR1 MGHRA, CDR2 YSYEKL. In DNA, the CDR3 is TGCGCCAGCAGCCAAGTTTTGCACCCCAGCCAGGGTCGCTACGAGCAGTACTTC. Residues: CASSQVLHPSQGRYEQYF.

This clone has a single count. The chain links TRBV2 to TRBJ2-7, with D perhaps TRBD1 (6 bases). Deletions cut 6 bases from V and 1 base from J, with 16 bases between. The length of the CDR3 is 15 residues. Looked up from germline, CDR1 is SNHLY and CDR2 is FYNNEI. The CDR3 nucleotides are TGTGCCAGCAGGGATTTACTGACAGGTTCCTACGAGCAGTACTTC. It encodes CASRDLLTGSYEQYF. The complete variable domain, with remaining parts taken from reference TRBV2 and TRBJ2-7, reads EPEVTQTPSHQVTQMGQEVILRCVPISNHLYFYWYRQILGQKVEFLVSFYNNEISEKSEIFDDQFSVERPDGSNFTLKIRSTKLEDSAMYFCASRDLLTGSYEQYFGPGTRLTVT.

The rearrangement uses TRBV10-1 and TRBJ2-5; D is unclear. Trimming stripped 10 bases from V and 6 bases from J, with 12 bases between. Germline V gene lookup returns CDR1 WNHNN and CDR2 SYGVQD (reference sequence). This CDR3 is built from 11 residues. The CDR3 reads CATRRRKTQYF. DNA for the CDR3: TGCGCCACTCGGCGGCGAAAGACCCAGTACTTC.

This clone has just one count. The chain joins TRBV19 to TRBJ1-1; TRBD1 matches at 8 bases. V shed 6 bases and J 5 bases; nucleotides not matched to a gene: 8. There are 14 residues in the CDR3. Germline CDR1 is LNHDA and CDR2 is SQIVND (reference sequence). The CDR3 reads CASRYGQGGTEAFF. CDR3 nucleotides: TGTGCCAGTAGATATGGACAGGGCGGAACTGAAGCTTTCTTT.

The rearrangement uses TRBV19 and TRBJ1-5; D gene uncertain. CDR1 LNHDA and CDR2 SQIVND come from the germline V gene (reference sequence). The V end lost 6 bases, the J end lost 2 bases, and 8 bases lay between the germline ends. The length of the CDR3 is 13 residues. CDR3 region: CASRVTGNQPQHF. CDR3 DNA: TGTGCCAGTAGAGTCACAGGCAATCAGCCCCAGCATTTT. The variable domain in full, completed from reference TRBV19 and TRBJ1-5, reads DGGITQSPKYLFRKEGQNVTLSCEQNLNHDAMYWYRQDPGQGLRLIYYSQIVNDFQKGDIAEGYSVSREKKESFPLTVTSAQKNPTAFYLCASRVTGNQPQHFGDGTRLSIL.